The following is a TCR beta chain sequence with its context. Its antigen is currently unknown. Measured with immunoSEQ multiplex PCR; TCRdb has only the in-frame clones, and not every one. Of around 300,000 clones listed, around 89% are singletons. These data belong to a study of cytomegalovirus exposure and HLA in healthy donors. Background on the study: A subsequent analysis reported that the roughly 120 validation repertoires were produced on the same platform that had also been used for the roughly 700 first-cohort repertoires. Findings and limits, study-wide: Among the CMV-associated chains, a few were confirmed in vitro as specific for CMV antigens.

Deletions cut 3 bases from V and 5 bases from J, with 8 bases between. This CDR3 is built from 13 residues. Germline-derived CDR1 and CDR2 are KGHSH and LQKENI. The origin of this receptor is a woman aged 18-29 years in good health and CMV-seronegative. The chain employs TRBV18 and TRBJ1-5, with D possibly matching TRBD1 (5 bases). Sequenced sample: PBMCs. CDR3 in DNA: TGTGCCAGCTCACCCCAGGGTTATCAGCCCCAGCATTTT. Amino acid sequence: CASSPQGYQPQHF.